These 5 T cell receptor beta chains share one sample of origin, sequenced in a study of molecular identifiers for immune sequencing clone quantification. TCRdb itself ran the PCR reads through MiXCR, one entry per CDR3 protein. In the table there are tens of thousands of distinct CDR3 sequences, roughly 25% of which are singletons. The source material was naive CD8+ T cells from blood, with Jurkat cell RNA spiked in. The subset was: FACS-sorted CD8+CD4-CCR7+CD45RA+ naive T cells. The receptors originated from a human donor in good health. Some libraries in this study had Jurkat cell RNA spiked in.

About this clonotype itself: The junction shows a germline mismatch at one end, possibly a read error. This sequence joins TRBV19 and TRBJ2-2; D is possibly TRBD2 (6 bases). The CDR3 has 15 amino acids. Looked up from germline, CDR1 is LNHDA and CDR2 is SQIVND (reference sequence). The CDR3 spells CASSIGGRQPGELVF. CDR3 coding DNA: TGTGCCAGTAGTATCGGGGGACGCCAGCCCGGGGAGCTGGTTTTT.

The chain recombines TRBV12-3 or TRBV12-4 with TRBJ2-1; TRBD1 might be the D (5 bases). Between the trimmed V and J ends, which lost 10 bases and 7 bases, there was a span of 26 bases. The CDR3 is made up of 16 amino acids. The CDR3 DNA follows: TGTGCCACCATACCCCCGGGCAGGGCGGCTGGGAATGAGCAGTTCTTC. Its translation is CATIPPGRAAGNEQFF.

A note on this clonotype: At one boundary the junction diverges from the germline segment, which might be a read error. The chain uses TRBV4-3 and TRBJ2-7, with TRBD2 identical over 7 bases. This CDR3 has 14 amino acids. Germline loops: CDR1 LGHNA, CDR2 YSLEER. In DNA form, the CDR3 reads TGCGCCAGCAGCCAAGGCCTAGCGGTCTACGGGCAGTACTTC. Translation gives CASSQGLAVYGQYF.

The V gene is TRBV11-2, the J gene TRBJ2-1, with 7 bases lining up with TRBD2. The CDR3 spans 15 residues. V gave up 3 bases and J gave up 8 bases; unmatched junction bases: 10. Germline values: CDR1 SGHAT, CDR2 FQNNGV. This CDR3 is CASSFSVGAGDEQFF. The DNA of the CDR3 is TGTGCCAGCAGCTTTAGCGTGGGCGCGGGGGATGAGCAGTTCTTC.

This clonotype has a handful of counts. This sequence joins TRBV14 and TRBJ2-3; 10 bases fit TRBD2. The CDR3 runs to 16 residues. CDR1 and CDR2 (germline): SGHDN, FVKESK. V dropped 4 bases and J dropped 4; count of bases not matched to a gene: 8. The CDR3 here is CASSPYIAGGADTQYF. The CDR3 nucleotides read TGTGCCAGCAGCCCCTATATAGCGGGAGGCGCAGATACGCAGTATTTT.